This T cell receptor (beta chain) was retrieved from a study of long-term antiretroviral therapy in people with HIV. Investigators performed immunoSEQ version v3.0 at survey level. Only in-frame clones appear in the TCRdb table, and some are missing; sequencing was by immunoSEQ multiplex PCR. Among about 23,000 clones listed, about four fifths were seen once. The germline V gene encodes CDR1 SGHNT and CDR2 YYREEE (reference sequence). The ends were cut back, 0 bases at V and 6 bases at J, with 8 bases in the middle. The CDR3 loop spans 13 amino acids. The rearrangement uses TRBV5-4 and TRBJ2-3; D call uncertain. This TCR was sampled from a man aged 25 to 40 with HIV. The input for sequencing was unsorted PBMCs, taken 1.5 years after starting antiretroviral therapy. CDR3 DNA: TGTGCCAGCAGCTTGGGGTCTAGGGATACGCAGTATTTT. As protein: CASSLGSRDTQYF.